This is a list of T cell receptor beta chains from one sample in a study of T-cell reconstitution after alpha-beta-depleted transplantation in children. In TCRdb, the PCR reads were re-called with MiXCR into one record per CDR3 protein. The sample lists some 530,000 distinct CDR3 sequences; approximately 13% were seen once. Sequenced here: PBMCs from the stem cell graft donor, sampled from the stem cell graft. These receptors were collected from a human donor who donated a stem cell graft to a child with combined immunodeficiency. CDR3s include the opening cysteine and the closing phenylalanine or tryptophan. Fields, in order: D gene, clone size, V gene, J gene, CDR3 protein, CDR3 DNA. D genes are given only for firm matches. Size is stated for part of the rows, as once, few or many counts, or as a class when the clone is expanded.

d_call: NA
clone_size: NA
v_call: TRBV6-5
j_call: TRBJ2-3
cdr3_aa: CASSYSTPFTDTQYF
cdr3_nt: TGTGCCAGCAGTTACTCGACTCCCTTCACAGATACGCAGTATTTT

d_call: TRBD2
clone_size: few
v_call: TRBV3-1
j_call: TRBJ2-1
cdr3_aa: CASSQGRTSGTGEQFF
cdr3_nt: TGTGCCAGCAGCCAAGGGAGGACTAGCGGGACTGGGGAGCAGTTCTTC

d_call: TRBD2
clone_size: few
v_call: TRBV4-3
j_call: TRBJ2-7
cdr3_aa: CASSQIAGGMYEQYF
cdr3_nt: TGCGCCAGCAGCCAAATAGCGGGGGGAATGTACGAGCAGTACTTC

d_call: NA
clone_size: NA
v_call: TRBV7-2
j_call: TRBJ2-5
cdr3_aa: CASSLARQQETQYF
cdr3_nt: TGTGCCAGCAGCTTAGCGCGGCAGCAAGAGACCCAGTACTTC

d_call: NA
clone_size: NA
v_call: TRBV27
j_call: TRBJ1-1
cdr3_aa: CASSLWRKGRMEYSTEAFF
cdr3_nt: TGTGCCAGCAGTTTATGGAGAAAGGGGAGAATGGAGTATTCCACTGAAGCTTTCTTT

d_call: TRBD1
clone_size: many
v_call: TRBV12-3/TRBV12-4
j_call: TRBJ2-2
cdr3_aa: CASEDRAAGELFF
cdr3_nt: TGTGCCAGTGAAGACAGGGCCGCCGGGGAGCTGTTTTTT

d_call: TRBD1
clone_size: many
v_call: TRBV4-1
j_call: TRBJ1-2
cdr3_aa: CASSRDRNVVTF
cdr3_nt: TGCGCCAGCAGCCGGGACAGGAACGTAGTCACCTTC

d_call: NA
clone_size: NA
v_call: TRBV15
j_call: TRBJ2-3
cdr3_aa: CATSRVQAETDTQYF
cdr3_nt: TGTGCCACCAGCAGAGTGCAGGCTGAAACAGATACGCAGTATTTT

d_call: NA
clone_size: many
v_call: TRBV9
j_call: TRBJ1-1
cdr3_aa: CASSVREIGQTEAFF
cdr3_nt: TGTGCCAGCAGCGTAAGAGAAATAGGTCAAACTGAAGCTTTCTTT

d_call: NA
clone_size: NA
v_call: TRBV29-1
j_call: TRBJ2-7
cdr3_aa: CSVEIRPLPGRYEQYF
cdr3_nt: TGCAGCGTTGAGATCCGACCCCTCCCCGGACGGTACGAGCAGTACTTC

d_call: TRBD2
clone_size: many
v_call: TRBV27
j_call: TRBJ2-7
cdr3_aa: CASKLLGTSGSHEQYF
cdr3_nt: TGTGCCAGCAAACTCCTCGGGACTAGCGGGAGTCACGAGCAGTACTTC

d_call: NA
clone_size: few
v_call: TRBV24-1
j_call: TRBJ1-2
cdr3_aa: CATSDFGGYGYTF
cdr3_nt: TGTGCCACCAGTGATTTCGGGGGCTATGGCTACACCTTC

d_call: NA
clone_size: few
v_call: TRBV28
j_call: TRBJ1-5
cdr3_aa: CASSRGYSNQPQHF
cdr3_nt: TGTGCCAGCAGTAGGGGATATAGCAATCAGCCCCAGCATTTT

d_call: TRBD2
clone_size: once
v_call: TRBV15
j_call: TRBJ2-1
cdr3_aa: CATSRDSGRLAGGRYEQFF
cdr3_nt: TGTGCCACCAGCAGAGATTCCGGACGACTAGCGGGAGGTAGATATGAGCAGTTCTTC

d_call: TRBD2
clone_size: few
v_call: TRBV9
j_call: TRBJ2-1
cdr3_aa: CASSVGRGGHNEQFF
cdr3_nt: TGTGCCAGCAGCGTAGGGCGGGGGGGCCACAATGAGCAGTTCTTC

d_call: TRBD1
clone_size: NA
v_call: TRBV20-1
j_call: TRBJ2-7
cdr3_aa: CSARPGQISYEQYF
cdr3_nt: TGCAGTGCTAGACCGGGACAGATTAGCTACGAGCAGTACTTC

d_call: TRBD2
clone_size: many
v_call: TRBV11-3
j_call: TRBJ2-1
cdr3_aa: CASRTSGYNEQFF
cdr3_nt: TGTGCCAGCAGAACTAGCGGGTACAATGAGCAGTTCTTC

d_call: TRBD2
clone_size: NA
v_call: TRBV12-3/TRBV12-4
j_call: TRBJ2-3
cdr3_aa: CASSFGLAGRDTQYF
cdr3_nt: TGTGCCAGCAGTTTCGGACTAGCGGGTAGAGATACGCAGTATTTT

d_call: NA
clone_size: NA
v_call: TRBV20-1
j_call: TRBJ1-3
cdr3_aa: CSAREGVGRVRSGNTIYF
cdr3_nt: TGCAGTGCTAGAGAGGGAGTCGGGCGGGTCCGCTCTGGAAACACCATATATTTT

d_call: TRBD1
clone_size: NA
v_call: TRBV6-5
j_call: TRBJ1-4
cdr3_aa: CASSYSTGINEKLFF
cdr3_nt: TGTGCCAGCAGTTACTCGACAGGGATTAATGAAAAACTGTTTTTT

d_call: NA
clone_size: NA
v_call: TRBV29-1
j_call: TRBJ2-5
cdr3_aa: CSVPGGSRAAQYF
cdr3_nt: TGCAGCGTTCCCGGTGGGAGCAGGGCGGCCCAGTACTTC